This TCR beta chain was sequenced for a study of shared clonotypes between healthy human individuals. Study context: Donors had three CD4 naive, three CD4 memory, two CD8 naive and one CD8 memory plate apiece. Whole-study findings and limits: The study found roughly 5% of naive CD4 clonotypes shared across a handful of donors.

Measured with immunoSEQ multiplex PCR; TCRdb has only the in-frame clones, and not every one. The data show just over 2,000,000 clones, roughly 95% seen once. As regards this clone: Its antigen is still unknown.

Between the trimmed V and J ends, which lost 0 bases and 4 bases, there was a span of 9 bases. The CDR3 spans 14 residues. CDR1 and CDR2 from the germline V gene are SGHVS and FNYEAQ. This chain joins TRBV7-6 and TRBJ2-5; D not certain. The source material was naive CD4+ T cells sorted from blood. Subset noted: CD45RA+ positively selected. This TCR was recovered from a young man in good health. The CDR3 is CASSLAFVGETQYF. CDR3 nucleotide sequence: TGTGCCAGCAGCTTAGCCTTTGTAGGAGAGACCCAGTACTTC.